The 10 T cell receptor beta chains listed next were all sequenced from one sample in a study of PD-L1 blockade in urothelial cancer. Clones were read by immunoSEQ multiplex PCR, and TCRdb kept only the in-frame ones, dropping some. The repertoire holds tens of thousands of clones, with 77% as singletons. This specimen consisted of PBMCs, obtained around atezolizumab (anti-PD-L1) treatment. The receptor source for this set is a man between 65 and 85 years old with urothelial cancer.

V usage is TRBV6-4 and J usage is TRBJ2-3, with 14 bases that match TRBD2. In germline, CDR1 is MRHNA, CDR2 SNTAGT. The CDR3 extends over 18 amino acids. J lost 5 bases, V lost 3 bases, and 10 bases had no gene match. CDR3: CASSDLRGTSGSGDTQYF. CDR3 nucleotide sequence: TGTGCCAGCAGTGATCTTCGGGGGACTAGCGGGAGTGGAGATACGCAGTATTTT.

The CDR3 here is CASSIQGLNTEAFF. The CDR3 region has the DNA TGTGCCAGCTCAATACAGGGTCTGAACACTGAAGCTTTCTTT. The rearrangement joins TRBV18 to TRBJ1-1, with D tentatively TRBD1 (6 bases). The CDR3 is 14 residues long. The V end lost 5 bases, the J end lost 0 bases, and 10 bases lay between the germline ends. Germline V gives CDR1 KGHSH, CDR2 LQKENI. Using reference TRBV18 and TRBJ1-1 for the parts outside the CDR3, the full variable domain is NAGVMQNPRHLVRRRGQEARLRCSPMKGHSHVYWYRQLPEEGLKFMVYLQKENIIDESGMPKERFSAEFPKEGPSILRIQQVVRGDSAAYFCASSIQGLNTEAFFGQGTRLTVV.

The CDR3: CASSFFGGQNNEQFF. CDR3 nucleotide sequence: TGTGCCAGCAGCTTTTTCGGCGGGCAAAACAATGAGCAGTTCTTC. This sequence joins TRBV7-9 and TRBJ2-1, with a weak D call TRBD2 (5 bases). Trimming took 3 bases from V and 5 from J, leaving 14 bases between them. Germline V gene lookup returns CDR1 SEHNR and CDR2 FQNEAQ (reference sequence). The CDR3 sequence is 15 residues long. The full variable domain, with the rest looked up from reference TRBV7-9 and TRBJ2-1, is DTGVSQNPRHKITKRGQNVTFRCDPISEHNRLYWYRQTLGQGPEFLTYFQNEAQLEKSRLLSDRFSAERPKGSFSTLEIQRTEQGDSAMYLCASSFFGGQNNEQFFGPGTRLTVL.

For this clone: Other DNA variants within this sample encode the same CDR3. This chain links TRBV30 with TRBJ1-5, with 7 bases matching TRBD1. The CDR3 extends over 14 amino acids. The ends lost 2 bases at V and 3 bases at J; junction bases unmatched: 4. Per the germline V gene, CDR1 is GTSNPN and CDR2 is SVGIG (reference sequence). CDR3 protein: CAWSPDRDNQPQHF. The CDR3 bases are TGTGCCTGGAGTCCTGACAGGGACAATCAGCCCCAGCATTTT.

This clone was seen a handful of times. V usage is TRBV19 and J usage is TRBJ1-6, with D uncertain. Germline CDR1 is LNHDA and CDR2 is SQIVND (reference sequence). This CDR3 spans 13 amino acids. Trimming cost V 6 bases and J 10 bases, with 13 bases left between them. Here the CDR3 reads CASSGRGGSPLHF. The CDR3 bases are TGTGCCAGTAGCGGACGTGGAGGATCACCCCTCCACTTT.

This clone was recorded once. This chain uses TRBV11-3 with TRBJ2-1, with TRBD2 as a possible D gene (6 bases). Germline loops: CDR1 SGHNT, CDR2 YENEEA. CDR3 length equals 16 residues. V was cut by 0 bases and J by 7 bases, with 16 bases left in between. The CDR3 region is CASSLDAGRMLNEQFF. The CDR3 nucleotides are TGTGCCAGCAGCTTAGATGCGGGACGGATGTTAAATGAGCAGTTCTTC.

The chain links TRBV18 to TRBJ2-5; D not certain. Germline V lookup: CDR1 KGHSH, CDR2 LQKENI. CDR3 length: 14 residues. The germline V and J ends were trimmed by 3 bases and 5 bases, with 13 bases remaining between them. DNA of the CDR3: TGTGCCAGCTCACCTAAAGACCCCAGGGAGACCCAGTACTTC. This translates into CASSPKDPRETQYF.

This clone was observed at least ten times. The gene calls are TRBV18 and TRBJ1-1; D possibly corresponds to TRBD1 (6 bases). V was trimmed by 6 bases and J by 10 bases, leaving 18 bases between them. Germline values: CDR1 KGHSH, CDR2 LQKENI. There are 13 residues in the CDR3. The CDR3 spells CASSAGARGIAFF. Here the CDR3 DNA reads TGTGCCAGCTCGGCGGGGGCGAGGGGGATAGCTTTCTTT.

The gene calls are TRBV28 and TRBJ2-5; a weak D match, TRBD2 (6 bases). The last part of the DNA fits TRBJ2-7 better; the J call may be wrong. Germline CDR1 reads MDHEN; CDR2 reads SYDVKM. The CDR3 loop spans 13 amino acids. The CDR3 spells CATSERVSYEQYF. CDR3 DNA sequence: TGTGCCACCTCCGAGCGGGTCTCCTACGAGCAGTACTTC.

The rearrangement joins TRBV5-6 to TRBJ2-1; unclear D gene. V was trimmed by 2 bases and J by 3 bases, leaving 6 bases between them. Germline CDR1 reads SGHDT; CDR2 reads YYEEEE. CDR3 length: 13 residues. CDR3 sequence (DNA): TGTGCCAGCAGCTTACGAGGCTACAATGAGCAGTTCTTC. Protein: CASSLRGYNEQFF.